This TCR beta chain was identified in a study of cytomegalovirus exposure and HLA in healthy donors. The overall study: Findings of an earlier analysis included over 95 million unique TCR beta sequences from 200 million or so T cells. Among the roughly 400 genotyped donors, approximately 81% were placed in the Caucasian-associated ancestry cluster. Study results and limitations: In a later analysis, TCR beta V- and J-gene trimming was associated with a missense DCLRE1C variant.

The study ran its PCR with 60 Vbeta and 13 Jbeta primers. Some clones are missing from TCRdb's copy, which holds only in-frame ones; the method was immunoSEQ multiplex PCR. The sample lists about 220,000 clones, under 80% occurring once. In regard to this clone: Its target is unknown.

Germline V gene lookup returns CDR1 SGHKS and CDR2 YYEKEE (reference sequence). Trimming took 5 bases from V and 3 from J, leaving 20 bases between them. This CDR3 is built from 16 residues. The rearrangement uses TRBV5-5 and TRBJ1-1; D remains ambiguous. Sequencing input: PBMCs. The TCR was taken from a woman under 40 in good health and CMV-seronegative. The CDR3 DNA reads TGTGCCAGCAGTCCTAGGCCGCGGGAGGGCGACACTGAAGCTTTCTTT. Translating gives CASSPRPREGDTEAFF.